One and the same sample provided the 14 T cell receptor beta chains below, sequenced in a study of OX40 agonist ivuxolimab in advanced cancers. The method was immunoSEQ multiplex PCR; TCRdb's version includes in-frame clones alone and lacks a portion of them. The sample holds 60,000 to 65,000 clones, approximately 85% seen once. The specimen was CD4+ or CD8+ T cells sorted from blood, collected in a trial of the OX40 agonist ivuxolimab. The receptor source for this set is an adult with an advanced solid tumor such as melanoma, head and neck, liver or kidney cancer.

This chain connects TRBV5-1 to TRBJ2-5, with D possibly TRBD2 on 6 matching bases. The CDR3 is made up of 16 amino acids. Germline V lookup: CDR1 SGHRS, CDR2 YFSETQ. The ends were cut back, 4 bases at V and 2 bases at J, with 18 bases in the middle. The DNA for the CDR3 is TGCGCCAGCAGCCCTGAAGGGGCGGGAAGGCAAGAGACCCAGTACTTC. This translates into CASSPEGAGRQETQYF.

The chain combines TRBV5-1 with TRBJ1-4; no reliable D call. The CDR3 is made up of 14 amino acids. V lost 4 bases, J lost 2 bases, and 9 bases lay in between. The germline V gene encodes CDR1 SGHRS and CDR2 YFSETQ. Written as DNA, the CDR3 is TGCGCCAGCAGCCAAGGGTCTACTAATGAAAAACTGTTTTTT. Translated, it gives CASSQGSTNEKLFF.

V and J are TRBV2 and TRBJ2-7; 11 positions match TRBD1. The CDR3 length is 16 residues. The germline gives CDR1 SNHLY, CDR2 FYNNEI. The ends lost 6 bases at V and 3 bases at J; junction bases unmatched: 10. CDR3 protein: CASSENGQGAGYEQYF. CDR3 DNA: TGTGCCAGCAGCGAGAATGGACAGGGGGCCGGCTACGAGCAGTACTTC.

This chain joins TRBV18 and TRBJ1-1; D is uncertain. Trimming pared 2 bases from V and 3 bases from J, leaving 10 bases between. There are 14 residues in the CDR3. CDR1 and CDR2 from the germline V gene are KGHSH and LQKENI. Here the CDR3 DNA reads TGTGCCAGCTCACCAAGTGCTGGGGACACTGAAGCTTTCTTT. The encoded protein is CASSPSAGDTEAFF.

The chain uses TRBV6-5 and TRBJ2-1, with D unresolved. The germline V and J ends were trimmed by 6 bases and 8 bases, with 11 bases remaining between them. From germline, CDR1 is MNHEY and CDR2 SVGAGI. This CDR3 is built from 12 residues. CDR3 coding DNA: TGTGCCAGCAGCCCCCTGAACGATGAGCAGTTCTTC. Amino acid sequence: CASSPLNDEQFF.

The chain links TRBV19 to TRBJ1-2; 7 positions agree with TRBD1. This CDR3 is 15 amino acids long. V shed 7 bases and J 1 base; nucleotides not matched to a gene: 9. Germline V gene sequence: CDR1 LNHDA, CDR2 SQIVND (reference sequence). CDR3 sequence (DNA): TGTGCCAGTAATCCCCCGACAGGGTTTAACTATGGCTACACCTTC. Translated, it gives CASNPPTGFNYGYTF.

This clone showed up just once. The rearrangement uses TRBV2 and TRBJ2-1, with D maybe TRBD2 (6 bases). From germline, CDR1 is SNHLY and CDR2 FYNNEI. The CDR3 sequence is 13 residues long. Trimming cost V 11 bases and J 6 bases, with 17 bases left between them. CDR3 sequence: CAGGFMTANEQFF. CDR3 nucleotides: TGTGCCGGGGGGTTCATGACTGCCAATGAGCAGTTCTTC.

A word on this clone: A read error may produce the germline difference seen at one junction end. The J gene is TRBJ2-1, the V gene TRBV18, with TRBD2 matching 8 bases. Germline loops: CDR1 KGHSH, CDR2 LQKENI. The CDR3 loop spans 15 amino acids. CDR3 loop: CAGSPPSGSGNEQFF. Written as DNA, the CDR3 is TGTGCCGGCTCACCACCAAGCGGGAGCGGTAATGAGCAGTTCTTC.

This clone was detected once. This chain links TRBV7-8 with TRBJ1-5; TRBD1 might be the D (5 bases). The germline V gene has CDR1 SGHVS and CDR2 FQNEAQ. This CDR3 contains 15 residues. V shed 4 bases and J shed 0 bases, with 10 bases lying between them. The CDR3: CASSSGTDSNQPQHF. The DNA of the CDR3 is TGTGCCAGCAGCTCCGGGACGGATAGCAATCAGCCCCAGCATTTT. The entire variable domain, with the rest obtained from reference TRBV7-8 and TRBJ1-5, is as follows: GAGVSQSPRYKVAKRGQDVALRCDPISGHVSLFWYQQALGQGPEFLTYFQNEAQLDKSGLPSDRFFAERPEGSVSTLKIQRTQQEDSAVYLCASSSGTDSNQPQHFGDGTRLSIL.

The CDR3 region has the DNA TGCGCCAGCAGCCCCCGGGACAGGGGGGACACCGGGGAGCTGTTTTTT. Translation gives CASSPRDRGDTGELFF. The chain joins TRBV5-1 to TRBJ2-2; 11 bases align to TRBD1. Germline V gene data show CDR1 as SGHRS and CDR2 as YFSETQ. The CDR3 extends over 16 amino acids. Losses at the gene ends were 4 bases for V and 3 bases for J; bases not matched to a gene: 5.

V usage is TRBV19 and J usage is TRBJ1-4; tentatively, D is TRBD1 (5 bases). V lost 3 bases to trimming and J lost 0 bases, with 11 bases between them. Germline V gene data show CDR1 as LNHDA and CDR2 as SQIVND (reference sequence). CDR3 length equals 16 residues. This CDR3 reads CASSMRQSATNEKLFF. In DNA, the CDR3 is TGTGCCAGTAGTATGAGACAGAGTGCAACTAATGAAAAACTGTTTTTT.

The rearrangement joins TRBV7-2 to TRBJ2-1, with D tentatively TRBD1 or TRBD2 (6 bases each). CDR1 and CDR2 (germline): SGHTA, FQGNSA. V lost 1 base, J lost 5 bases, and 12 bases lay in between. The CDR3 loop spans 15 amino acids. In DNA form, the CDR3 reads TGTGCCAGCAGCTTAGTATGGGGGGCCCACAATGAGCAGTTCTTC. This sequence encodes CASSLVWGAHNEQFF.

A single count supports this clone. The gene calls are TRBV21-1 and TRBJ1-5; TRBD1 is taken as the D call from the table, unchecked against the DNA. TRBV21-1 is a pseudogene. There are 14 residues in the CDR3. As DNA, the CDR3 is TGTGCCAGCAGCAGGACAGCGCTGGGTCAGCCCCAGCATTTT. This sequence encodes CASSRTALGQPQHF.

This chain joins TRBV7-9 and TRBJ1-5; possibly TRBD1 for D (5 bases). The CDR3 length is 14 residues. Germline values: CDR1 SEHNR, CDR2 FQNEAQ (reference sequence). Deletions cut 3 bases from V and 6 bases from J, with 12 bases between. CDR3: CASSLGGDSQPQHF. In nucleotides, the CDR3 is TGTGCCAGCAGCTTGGGGGGGGATTCTCAGCCCCAGCATTTT.